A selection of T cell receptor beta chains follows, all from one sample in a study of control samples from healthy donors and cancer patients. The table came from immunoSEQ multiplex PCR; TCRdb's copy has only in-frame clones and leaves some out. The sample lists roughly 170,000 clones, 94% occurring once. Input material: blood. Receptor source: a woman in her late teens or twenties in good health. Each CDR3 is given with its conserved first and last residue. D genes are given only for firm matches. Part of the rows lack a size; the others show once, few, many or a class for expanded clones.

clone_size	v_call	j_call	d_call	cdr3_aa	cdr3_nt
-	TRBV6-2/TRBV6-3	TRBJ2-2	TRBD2	CASSSPWVSGGTFANTGELFF	TGTGCCAGCAGTTCCCCATGGGTCAGCGGGGGGACTTTTGCGAACACCGGGGAGCTGTTTTTT
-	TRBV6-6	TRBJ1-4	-	CASSYSRNEKLFF	TGTGCCAGCAGTTATTCTCGCAATGAAAAACTGTTTTTT
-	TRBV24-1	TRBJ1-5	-	CATSYQPQHF	TGTGCCACCAGTTATCAGCCCCAGCATTTT
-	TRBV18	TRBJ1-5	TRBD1	CASSPTGGSNQPQHF	TGTGCCAGCTCACCGACAGGGGGTAGCAATCAGCCCCAGCATTTT
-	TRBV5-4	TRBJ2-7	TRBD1	CASSFRTGGGEQYF	TGTGCCAGCAGCTTTAGGACAGGGGGAGGAGAGCAGTACTTC
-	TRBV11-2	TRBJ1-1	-	CASSLDRGSEAFF	TGTGCCAGCAGCTTAGATCGCGGGTCTGAAGCTTTCTTT
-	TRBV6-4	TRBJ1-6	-	CASSLLNAGGRNSPLHF	TGTGCCAGCAGTCTCTTGAACGCGGGGGGTAGAAATTCACCCCTCCACTTT
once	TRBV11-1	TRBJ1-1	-	CASTRQNTEAFF	TGTGCCAGCACCAGACAAAACACTGAAGCTTTCTTT
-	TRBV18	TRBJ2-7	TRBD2	CASSLPLAGSYEQYF	TGTGCCAGCTCACTACCGCTAGCGGGGAGCTACGAGCAGTACTTC
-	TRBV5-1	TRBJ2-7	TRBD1	CASSPGQRNYEQYF	TGCGCCAGCAGCCCGGGACAGCGCAACTACGAGCAGTACTTC
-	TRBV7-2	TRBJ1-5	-	CASSSQSSGAGQPQHF	TGTGCCAGCAGCTCACAATCTTCAGGGGCCGGTCAGCCCCAGCATTTT
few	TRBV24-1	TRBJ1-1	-	CATSGSPNTEAFF	TGTGCCACCAGTGGGAGCCCGAACACTGAAGCTTTCTTT
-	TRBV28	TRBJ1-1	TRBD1	CASRDFGTVNTEAFF	TGTGCCAGCCGGGATTTCGGGACAGTAAACACTGAAGCTTTCTTT
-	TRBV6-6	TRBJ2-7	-	CASSGQSYEQYF	TGTGCCAGCAGCGGACAATCCTACGAGCAGTACTTC
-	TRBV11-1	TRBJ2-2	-	CASSLVDRNTGELFF	TGTGCCAGCAGCTTAGTGGACAGGAACACCGGGGAGCTGTTTTTT
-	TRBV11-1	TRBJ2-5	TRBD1	CASSFSGQGARETQYF	TGTGCCAGCAGCTTCTCGGGACAGGGGGCTAGAGAGACCCAGTACTTC
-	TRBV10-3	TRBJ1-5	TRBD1	CAISESLQGAGQPQHF	TGTGCCATCAGTGAGTCGTTACAGGGGGCGGGTCAGCCCCAGCATTTT
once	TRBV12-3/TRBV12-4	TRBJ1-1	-	CASSFGGGTEAFF	TGTGCCAGCAGTTTCGGAGGTGGCACTGAAGCTTTCTTT
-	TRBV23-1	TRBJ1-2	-	CASSQYAAHQDYGYTF	TGCGCCAGCAGTCAATATGCTGCACACCAAGATTATGGCTACACCTTC
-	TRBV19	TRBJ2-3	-	CASSLGGTDTQYF	TGTGCCAGTAGTCTGGGGGGCACGGATACGCAGTATTTT
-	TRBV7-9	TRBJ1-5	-	CASSWGRTGNQPQHF	TGTGCCAGCAGCTGGGGACGAACGGGCAATCAGCCCCAGCATTTT
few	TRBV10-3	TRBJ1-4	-	CAIKETTNEKLFF	TGTGCCATCAAGGAAACAACTAATGAAAAACTGTTTTTT
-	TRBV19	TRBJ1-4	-	CASSIGENEKLFF	TGTGCCAGTAGTATAGGAGAAAATGAAAAACTGTTTTTT
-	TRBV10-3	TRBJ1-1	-	CAISEGLYAFF	TGTGCCATCAGTGAAGGGTTGTACGCTTTCTTT
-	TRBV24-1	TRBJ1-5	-	CATSDLGSPDQPQHF	TGTGCCACCAGTGATTTGGGGTCCCCGGATCAGCCCCAGCATTTT
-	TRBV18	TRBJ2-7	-	CASSPVVPAGPSYEQYF	TGTGCCAGCTCACCAGTAGTACCCGCAGGTCCTTCCTACGAGCAGTACTTC
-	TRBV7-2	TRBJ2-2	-	CASSLLAAGELFF	TGTGCCAGCAGCTTACTTGCAGCCGGGGAGCTGTTTTTT
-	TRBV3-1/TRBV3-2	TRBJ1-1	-	CASSQGANTEAFF	TGTGCCAGCAGCCAAGGGGCAAACACTGAAGCTTTCTTT
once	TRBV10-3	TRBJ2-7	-	CAISVWNEQYF	TGTGCCATCAGTGTATGGAACGAGCAGTACTTC
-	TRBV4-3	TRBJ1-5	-	CASSQDLEGQPQHF	TGCGCCAGCAGCCAAGATCTTGAAGGTCAGCCCCAGCATTTT
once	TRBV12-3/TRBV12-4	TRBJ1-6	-	CASTRGEGALHF	TGTGCCAGCACCCGCGGGGAGGGGGCCCTCCACTTT
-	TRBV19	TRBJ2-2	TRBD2	CASSILAGYTGELFF	TGTGCCAGTAGTATACTAGCGGGGTACACCGGGGAGCTGTTTTTT
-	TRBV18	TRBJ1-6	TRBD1	CASSRQGVSYNSPLHF	TGTGCCAGCTCACGACAGGGAGTGTCCTATAATTCACCCCTCCACTTT
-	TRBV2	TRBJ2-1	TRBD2	CASSEPGGSWGNEQFF	TGTGCCAGCAGTGAACCTGGCGGGAGCTGGGGCAATGAGCAGTTCTTC
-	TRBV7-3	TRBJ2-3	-	CASSLGVTDTDTQYF	TGTGCCAGCAGCTTAGGGGTGACTGACACAGATACGCAGTATTTT
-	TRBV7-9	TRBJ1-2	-	CASSLADGIYGYTF	TGTGCCAGCAGCTTAGCGGACGGGATCTATGGCTACACCTTC
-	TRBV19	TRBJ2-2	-	CATGVRTGELFF	TGTGCCACCGGGGTGAGGACCGGGGAGCTGTTTTTT
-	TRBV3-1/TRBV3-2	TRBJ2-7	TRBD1	CASSPTGVRYEQYF	TGTGCCAGCAGCCCGACAGGGGTACGCTACGAGCAGTACTTC
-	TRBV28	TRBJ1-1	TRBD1	CASSFKLGQPNTEAFF	TGTGCCAGCAGTTTTAAGTTGGGACAGCCCAACACTGAAGCTTTCTTT
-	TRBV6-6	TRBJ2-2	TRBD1	CASRGIRDRDTGELFF	TGTGCCAGCAGGGGGATTAGGGACAGAGACACCGGGGAGCTGTTTTTT
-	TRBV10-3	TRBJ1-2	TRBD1	CAISALRGGEQTTNYGYTF	TGTGCCATCAGTGCGCTTCGAGGGGGCGAGCAGACAACAAACTATGGCTACACCTTC
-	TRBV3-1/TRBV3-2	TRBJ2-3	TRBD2	CASSQGPSGISTDTQYF	TGTGCCAGCAGCCAAGGACCTAGCGGGATTAGCACAGATACGCAGTATTTT
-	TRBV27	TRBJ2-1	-	CASKLLPYNEQFF	TGTGCCAGCAAATTATTACCCTACAATGAGCAGTTCTTC
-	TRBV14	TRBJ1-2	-	CASSLDSLYGYTF	TGTGCCAGCAGCCTGGACAGCCTCTATGGCTACACCTTC
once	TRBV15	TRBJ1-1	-	CATRGREEGAFF	TGTGCCACCCGGGGGCGTGAGGAGGGTGCTTTCTTT
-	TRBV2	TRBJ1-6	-	CARSTGSNSPLHF	TGTGCCAGATCAACAGGGAGCAATTCACCCCTCCACTTT
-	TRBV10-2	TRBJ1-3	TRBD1	CASSDAGGSGNTIYF	TGCGCCAGCAGTGACGCAGGGGGCTCTGGAAACACCATATATTTT
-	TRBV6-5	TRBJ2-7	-	CATRAGWSSYEQYF	TGTGCCACCCGAGCGGGTTGGAGCTCCTACGAGCAGTACTTC
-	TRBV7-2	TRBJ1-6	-	CASSLGSFYNSPLHF	TGTGCCAGCAGCTTAGGCTCTTTCTATAATTCACCCCTCCACTTT
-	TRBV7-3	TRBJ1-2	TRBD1	CASSLKTGGDYGYTF	TGTGCCAGCAGTCTTAAGACAGGGGGCGACTATGGCTACACCTTC
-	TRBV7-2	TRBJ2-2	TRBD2	CASSRTSGTPPGELFF	TGTGCCAGCAGCAGGACTAGCGGGACCCCACCGGGGGAGCTGTTTTTT
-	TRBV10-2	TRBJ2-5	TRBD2	CASSESVGLLAGGPQYF	TGCGCCAGCAGTGAGTCGGTGGGACTACTAGCGGGGGGGCCCCAGTACTTC
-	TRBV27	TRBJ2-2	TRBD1	CASSWSGGGAGELFF	TGTGCCAGCAGTTGGTCAGGGGGCGGTGCAGGGGAGCTGTTTTTT
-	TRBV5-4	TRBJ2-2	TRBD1	CASSLWDRAITGELFF	TGTGCCAGCAGCTTGTGGGACAGGGCTATAACCGGGGAGCTGTTTTTT
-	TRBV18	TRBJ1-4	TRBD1	CASSISGTGMKKLFF	TGTGCCAGCTCAATCTCCGGGACAGGGATGAAAAAACTGTTTTTT
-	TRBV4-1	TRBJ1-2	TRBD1	CASRGIGQGPNYGYTF	TGCGCCAGCAGGGGGATCGGACAGGGCCCTAACTATGGCTACACCTTC
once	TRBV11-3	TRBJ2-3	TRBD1	CASSLDSGTATQYF	TGTGCCAGCAGCTTAGATTCGGGGACAGCCACGCAGTATTTT